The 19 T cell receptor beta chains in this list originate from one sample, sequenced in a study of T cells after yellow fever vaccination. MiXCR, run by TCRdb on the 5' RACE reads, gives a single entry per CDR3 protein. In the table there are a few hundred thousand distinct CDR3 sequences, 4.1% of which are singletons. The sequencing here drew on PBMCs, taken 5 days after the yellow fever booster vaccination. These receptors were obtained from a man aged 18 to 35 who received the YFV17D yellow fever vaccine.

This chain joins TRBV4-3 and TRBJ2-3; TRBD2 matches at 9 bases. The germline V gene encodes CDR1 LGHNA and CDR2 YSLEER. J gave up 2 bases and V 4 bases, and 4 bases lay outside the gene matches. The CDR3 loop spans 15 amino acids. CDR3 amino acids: CASSLAGEFTDTQYF. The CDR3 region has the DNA TGCGCCAGCAGCCTAGCGGGGGAGTTCACAGATACGCAGTATTTT.

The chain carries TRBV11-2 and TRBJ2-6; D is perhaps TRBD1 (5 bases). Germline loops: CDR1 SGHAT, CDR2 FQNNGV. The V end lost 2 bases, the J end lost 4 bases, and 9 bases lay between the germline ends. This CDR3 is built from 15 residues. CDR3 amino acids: CASSLSGAGANVLTF. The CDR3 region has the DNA TGTGCCAGCAGCTTATCTGGGGCAGGGGCCAACGTCCTGACTTTC.

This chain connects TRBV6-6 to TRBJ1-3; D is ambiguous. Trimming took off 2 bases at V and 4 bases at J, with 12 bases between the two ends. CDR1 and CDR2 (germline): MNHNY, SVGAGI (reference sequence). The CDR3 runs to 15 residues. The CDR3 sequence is CASSYPGNLGNTIYF. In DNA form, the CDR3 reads TGTGCCAGCAGTTACCCAGGAAACTTAGGAAACACCATATATTTT.

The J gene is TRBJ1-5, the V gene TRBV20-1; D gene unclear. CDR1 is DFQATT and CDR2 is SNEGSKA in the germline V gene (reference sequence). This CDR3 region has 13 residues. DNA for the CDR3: TGCAGCGCGGCAGGTCATAGCAATCAGCCCCAGCATTTT. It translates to CSAAGHSNQPQHF.

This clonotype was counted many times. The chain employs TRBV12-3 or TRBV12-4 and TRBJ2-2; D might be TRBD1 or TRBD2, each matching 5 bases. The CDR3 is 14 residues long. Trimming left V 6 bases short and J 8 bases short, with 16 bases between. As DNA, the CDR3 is TGTGCCAGCAGACAGGACACTTGGGAGGGGGAGCTGTTTTTT. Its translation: CASRQDTWEGELFF.

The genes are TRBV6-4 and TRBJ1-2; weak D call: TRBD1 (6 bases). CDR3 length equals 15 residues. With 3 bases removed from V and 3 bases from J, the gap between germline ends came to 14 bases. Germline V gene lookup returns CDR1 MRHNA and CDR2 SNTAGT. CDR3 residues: CASSETGQPHYGYTF. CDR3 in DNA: TGTGCCAGCAGTGAGACAGGCCAACCGCACTATGGCTACACCTTC.

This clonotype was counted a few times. CDR3 in amino acids: CSADPSDRGGETQYF. CDR3 DNA: TGCAGTGCTGATCCTAGTGACCGGGGAGGGGAGACCCAGTACTTC. The chain employs TRBV20-1 and TRBJ2-5; 7 nucleotides match TRBD2. V dropped 5 bases and J dropped 5; count of bases not matched to a gene: 14. The germline gives CDR1 DFQATT, CDR2 SNEGSKA (reference sequence). The CDR3 has 15 amino acids.

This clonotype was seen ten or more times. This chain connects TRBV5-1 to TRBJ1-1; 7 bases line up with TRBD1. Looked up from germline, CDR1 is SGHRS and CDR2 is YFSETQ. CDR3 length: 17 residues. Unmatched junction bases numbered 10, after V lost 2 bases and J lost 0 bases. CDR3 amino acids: CASSFYRGPLMNTEAFF. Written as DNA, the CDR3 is TGCGCCAGCAGCTTCTACAGGGGTCCACTGATGAACACTGAAGCTTTCTTT.

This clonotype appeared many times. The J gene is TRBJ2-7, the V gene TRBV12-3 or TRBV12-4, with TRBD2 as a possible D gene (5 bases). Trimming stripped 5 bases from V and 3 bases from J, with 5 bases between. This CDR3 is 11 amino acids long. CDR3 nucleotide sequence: TGTGCCAGCAGTCGGGGCTACGAGCAGTACTTC. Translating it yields CASSRGYEQYF.

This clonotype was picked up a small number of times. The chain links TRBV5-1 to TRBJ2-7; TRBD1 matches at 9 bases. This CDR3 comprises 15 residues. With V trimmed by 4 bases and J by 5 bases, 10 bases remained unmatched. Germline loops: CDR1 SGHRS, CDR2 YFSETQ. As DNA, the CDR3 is TGCGCCAGCAGCGCCGGGACAGGGCAATTGGACGAGCAGTACTTC. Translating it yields CASSAGTGQLDEQYF.

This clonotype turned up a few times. CDR3 DNA: TGTGCCAGCAGTTTTGCGGGGACCGGGAGGTACGAGCAGTACTTC. It is translated as CASSFAGTGRYEQYF. The rearrangement joins TRBV27 to TRBJ2-7; 7 bases align to TRBD2. This CDR3 has 15 residues. Per the germline V gene, CDR1 is MNHEY and CDR2 is SMNVEV (reference sequence). J lost 4 bases, V lost 3 bases, and 9 bases had no gene match.

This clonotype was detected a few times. CDR3 sequence reads: CASSPGGQVLNTGELFF. CDR3 nucleotides: TGCGCCAGCAGCCCGGGGGGGCAGGTCCTAAACACCGGGGAGCTGTTTTTT. V and J are TRBV4-3 and TRBJ2-2, with 8 bases lining up with TRBD2. The V segment lost 4 bases and the J segment 2 bases; nucleotides outside the gene matches: 9. Germline-derived CDR1 and CDR2 are LGHNA and YSLEER. The CDR3 length is 17 residues.

This CDR3 reads CASSLGLAGDTSYNEQFF. DNA for the CDR3: TGTGCCAGCAGCTTGGGACTAGCGGGGGACACCTCCTACAATGAGCAGTTCTTC. V and J are TRBV5-4 and TRBJ2-1, with 12 bases aligning to TRBD2. Germline V gives CDR1 SGHNT, CDR2 YYREEE (reference sequence). This CDR3 contains 18 residues. The trim removed 0 bases at V and 0 bases at J, leaving 4 bases unmatched.

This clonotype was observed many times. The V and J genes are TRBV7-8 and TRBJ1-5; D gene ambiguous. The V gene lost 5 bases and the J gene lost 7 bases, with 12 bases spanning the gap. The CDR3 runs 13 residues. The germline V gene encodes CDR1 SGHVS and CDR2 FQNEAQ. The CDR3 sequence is CASSVGVGQPQHF. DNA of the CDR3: TGTGCCAGCAGCGTAGGCGTCGGGCAGCCCCAGCATTTT.

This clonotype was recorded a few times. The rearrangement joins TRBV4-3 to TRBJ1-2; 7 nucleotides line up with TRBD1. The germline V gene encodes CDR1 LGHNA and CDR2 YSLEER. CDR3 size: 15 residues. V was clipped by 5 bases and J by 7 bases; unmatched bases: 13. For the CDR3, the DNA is TGCGCCAGCAGCAAAAGCGTAGGGGGCGGTATTGGCTACACCTTC. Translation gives CASSKSVGGGIGYTF.

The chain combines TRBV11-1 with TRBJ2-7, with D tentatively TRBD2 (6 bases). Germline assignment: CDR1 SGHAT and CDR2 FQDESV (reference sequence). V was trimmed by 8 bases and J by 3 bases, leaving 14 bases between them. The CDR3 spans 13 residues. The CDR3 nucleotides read TGTGCCAGCGGATCCGGGACTTACTACGAGCAGTACGTC. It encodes CASGSGTYYEQYV.

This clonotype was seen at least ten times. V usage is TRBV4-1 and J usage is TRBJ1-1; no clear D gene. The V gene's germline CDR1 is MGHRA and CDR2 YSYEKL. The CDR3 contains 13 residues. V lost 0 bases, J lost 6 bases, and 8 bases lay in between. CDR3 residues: CASSQEAGAEAFF. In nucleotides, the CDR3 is TGCGCCAGCAGCCAAGAAGCCGGCGCTGAAGCTTTCTTT.

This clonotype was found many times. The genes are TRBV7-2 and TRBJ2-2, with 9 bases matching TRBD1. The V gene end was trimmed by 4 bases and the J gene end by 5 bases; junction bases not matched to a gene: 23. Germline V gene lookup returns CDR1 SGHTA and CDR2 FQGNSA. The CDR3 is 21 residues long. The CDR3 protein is CASSSALFRTGVSKKTGELFF. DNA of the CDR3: TGTGCCAGCAGCTCCGCTTTGTTCCGGACAGGGGTTAGTAAGAAGACCGGGGAGCTGTTTTTT.

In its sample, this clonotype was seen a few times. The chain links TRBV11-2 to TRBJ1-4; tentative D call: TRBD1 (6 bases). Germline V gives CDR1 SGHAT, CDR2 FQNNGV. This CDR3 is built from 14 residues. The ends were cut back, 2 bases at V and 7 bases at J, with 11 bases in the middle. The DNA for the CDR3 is TGTGCCAGCAGCTTACAGGGGCTGGGTGAAAAACTGTTTTTT. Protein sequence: CASSLQGLGEKLFF.